The rows below give T cell receptor beta chains drawn from one sample of a study of technical replicates of blood from a handful of donors. The repertoire was sequenced with immunoSEQ multiplex PCR; TCRdb's copy has only in-frame clones and lacks some. There are about 100,000 clones in the sample; approximately 94% occur only once, and roughly 0.26% lies in the top ten. Sequencing was done on a sample of T cells isolated from PBMCs. The origin of the receptors is a human donor in good health. CDR3s include the opening cysteine and the closing phenylalanine or tryptophan. Each record gives: CDR3 DNA, CDR3 protein, J gene, V gene, D gene, clone size. The D gene is left open where the match is weak. Size tells how often a clone was seen (once, few, many) or the class of an expanded clone, and some rows leave it out.

DNA: TGTGCCACCAGCAGAGTAGGAAACAGGGGGGCTGGAAAACTGTTTTTT; CDR3: CATSRVGNRGAGKLFF; J: TRBJ1-4; V: TRBV15; D: TRBD1; size: .
DNA: TGTGCCAGCAGCTTGGAAGACAGGAACGCTGAAGCTTTCTTT; CDR3: CASSLEDRNAEAFF; J: TRBJ1-1; V: TRBV5-4; D: .; size: .
DNA: TGTGCCACCAGCAGAGGCGGGACTAGCGGGAGTTACGAGCAGTACTTC; CDR3: CATSRGGTSGSYEQYF; J: TRBJ2-7; V: TRBV15; D: TRBD2; size: .
DNA: TGTGCCAGCAGCTGGACGACTAGCGGGTCCTCCTACAATGAGCAGTTCTTC; CDR3: CASSWTTSGSSYNEQFF; J: TRBJ2-1; V: TRBV7-3; D: TRBD2; size: .
DNA: TGTGCCAGCAGCCCTGGGCCCCCTAGCGGGTCGAGGAATGAGCAGTTCTTC; CDR3: CASSPGPPSGSRNEQFF; J: TRBJ2-1; V: TRBV5-6; D: TRBD2; size: .
DNA: TGTTCAGTCGGCAATCAGCCCCAGCATTTT; CDR3: CSVGNQPQHF; J: TRBJ1-5; V: TRBV6-6; D: .; size: .
DNA: TGTGCCAGCAGTTACCCCGGGGGAGTCTACAATGAGCAGTTCTTC; CDR3: CASSYPGGVYNEQFF; J: TRBJ2-1; V: TRBV6-5; D: .; size: .
DNA: TGTGCCAGTAGTACTGGACAGTTGCAAGAGACCCAGTACTTC; CDR3: CASSTGQLQETQYF; J: TRBJ2-5; V: TRBV19; D: .; size: .
DNA: TGTGCCAGCAGCCTCTTTAGAAGCTCCTACAATGAGCAGTTCTTC; CDR3: CASSLFRSSYNEQFF; J: TRBJ2-1; V: TRBV11-2; D: .; size: once
DNA: TGTGCCAGCAGCCCGGGACAGCCCACCGGGGAGCTGTTTTTT; CDR3: CASSPGQPTGELFF; J: TRBJ2-2; V: TRBV7-3; D: TRBD1; size: .
DNA: TGCGCCAGCAGCTTGGTTGAAGGGGGCCCCTATGGCTACACCTTC; CDR3: CASSLVEGGPYGYTF; J: TRBJ1-2; V: TRBV5-1; D: TRBD1; size: .
DNA: TGTGCCAGCAGTTACAGGGGGGGGAACACCATATATTTT; CDR3: CASSYRGGNTIYF; J: TRBJ1-3; V: TRBV2; D: TRBD1; size: .
DNA: TGCAGCGTTGTACTAGCGGGAGGACAGACCCAGTACTTC; CDR3: CSVVLAGGQTQYF; J: TRBJ2-5; V: TRBV29-1; D: TRBD2; size: .
DNA: TGTGCCAGCATGAGGACTAGCGGGAAGGGGCACGAGCAGTACTTC; CDR3: CASMRTSGKGHEQYF; J: TRBJ2-7; V: TRBV27; D: TRBD2; size: .
DNA: TGTGCCAGCAGTTACTCGGGGGGTACTTTTAATTCACCCCTCCACTTT; CDR3: CASSYSGGTFNSPLHF; J: TRBJ1-6; V: TRBV6-5; D: .; size: .
DNA: TGTGCCAGCAGCTCCCCGCCACCCCCTCGGGAGCAGTACTTC; CDR3: CASSSPPPPREQYF; J: TRBJ2-7; V: TRBV11-2; D: .; size: .
DNA: TGTGCCAGCAGTACCCGGACAGGGTATGGCTACACCTTC; CDR3: CASSTRTGYGYTF; J: TRBJ1-2; V: TRBV2; D: TRBD1; size: .
DNA: TGTGCCAGCAGCTTATCTCCGGGCACAGATACGCAGTATTTT; CDR3: CASSLSPGTDTQYF; J: TRBJ2-3; V: TRBV7-3; D: .; size: .
DNA: TGTGCCAGCAGTTATCGGACAGGGAAGAATTCACCCCTCCACTTT; CDR3: CASSYRTGKNSPLHF; J: TRBJ1-6; V: TRBV6-6; D: TRBD1; size: .
DNA: TGTGCCAGCAGCGCCCGACTAGCGGTTACGCCCTTTCCTAGCACAGATACGCAGTATTTT; CDR3: CASSARLAVTPFPSTDTQYF; J: TRBJ2-3; V: TRBV21-1; D: .; size: .
DNA: TGTGCCAGCAGCGATAGGGACTTCCTTTTACCCTTAGCCAAAAACATTCAGTACTTC; CDR3: CASSDRDFLLPLAKNIQYF; J: TRBJ2-4; V: TRBV21-1; D: .; size: .
DNA: TGTGCCAGCTCACCACTGAGGAACACTGAAGCTTTCTTT; CDR3: CASSPLRNTEAFF; J: TRBJ1-1; V: TRBV18; D: .; size: .
DNA: TGCGCCAGCAGCACAGACAGTTACGAGCAGTACTTC; CDR3: CASSTDSYEQYF; J: TRBJ2-7; V: TRBV5-1; D: .; size: .
DNA: TGCGCCAGCAGCTTTGCTAGCGGGACCTACGAGCAGTACTTC; CDR3: CASSFASGTYEQYF; J: TRBJ2-7; V: TRBV5-1; D: TRBD2; size: .
DNA: TGTGCCAGCAGTTCCTCTTACGGGGACAGGGAGGTTTACGAGCAGTACTTC; CDR3: CASSSSYGDREVYEQYF; J: TRBJ2-7; V: TRBV28; D: TRBD1; size: .
DNA: TGTGCCAGCAGCTTCGTTCTGGGACAGGGAACGTCTGAGCAGTTCTTC; CDR3: CASSFVLGQGTSEQFF; J: TRBJ2-1; V: TRBV5-4; D: TRBD1; size: once
DNA: TGTGCCAGCAGCTTCCTGACAGGGAACACTGAAGCTTTCTTT; CDR3: CASSFLTGNTEAFF; J: TRBJ1-1; V: TRBV7-9; D: .; size: .
DNA: TGTGCCAGCAGTTTAGGGGGACAGGGGAATGAAAAACTGTTTTTT; CDR3: CASSLGGQGNEKLFF; J: TRBJ1-4; V: TRBV28; D: TRBD1; size: .
DNA: TGTGCCAGCAGCCTACCGGGACTCCTGGTCTACAATGAGCAGTTCTTC; CDR3: CASSLPGLLVYNEQFF; J: TRBJ2-1; V: TRBV14; D: .; size: .
DNA: TGTGCCAGCTCAATTGGACAGCCCGGCACAGATACGCAGTATTTT; CDR3: CASSIGQPGTDTQYF; J: TRBJ2-3; V: TRBV18; D: .; size: .
DNA: TGCGCCAGCAGCTTGGAAGGCGGGAGCCTATACAATGAGCAGTTCTTC; CDR3: CASSLEGGSLYNEQFF; J: TRBJ2-1; V: TRBV5-1; D: TRBD2; size: .
DNA: TGTGCCAGTAGTAGGGGAGCAACTAATGAAAAACTGTTTTTT; CDR3: CASSRGATNEKLFF; J: TRBJ1-4; V: TRBV19; D: .; size: .
DNA: TGTGCCAGCAGTTTAGGGGGACAGGGATCCGAGCAGTACTTC; CDR3: CASSLGGQGSEQYF; J: TRBJ2-7; V: TRBV28; D: TRBD1; size: .
DNA: TGTGCCAGCAGTTCCACCCAGATCGGGGAAGATGAGGCCAACGTCCTGACTTTC; CDR3: CASSSTQIGEDEANVLTF; J: TRBJ2-6; V: TRBV28; D: .; size: .
DNA: TGTGCCAGCGCCCAACAGGTCTCCTATGGCTACACCTTC; CDR3: CASAQQVSYGYTF; J: TRBJ1-2; V: TRBV27; D: .; size: .
DNA: TGTGCCAGCAGCTTAATTGAGCGGGGGAGCTCCTACAATGAGCAGTTCTTC; CDR3: CASSLIERGSSYNEQFF; J: TRBJ2-1; V: TRBV11-2; D: TRBD2; size: .
DNA: TGCGCCAGCAGCCTTCCGCCCCAGGGGGGTTACAATGAGCAGTTCTTC; CDR3: CASSLPPQGGYNEQFF; J: TRBJ2-1; V: TRBV4-1; D: .; size: .
DNA: TGTGCCAGCAGCTCTACGAATAGTCTTCGGAATGAGCAGTTCTTC; CDR3: CASSSTNSLRNEQFF; J: TRBJ2-1; V: TRBV7-9; D: .; size: .
DNA: TGTGCCAGCATGCTCACAGCGGGGTACTACAATGAGCAGTTCTTC; CDR3: CASMLTAGYYNEQFF; J: TRBJ2-1; V: TRBV7-9; D: TRBD2; size: once
DNA: TGCGCCAGCAGTCACCCACCCCGGACAGACACAGATACGCAGTATTTT; CDR3: CASSHPPRTDTDTQYF; J: TRBJ2-3; V: TRBV10-1; D: .; size: .
DNA: TGTGCCAGCAGCTTAGTGTTCGGTGAAGCTTTCTTT; CDR3: CASSLVFGEAFF; J: TRBJ1-1; V: TRBV11-2; D: .; size: .
DNA: TGTGCCAGCAGCTTAGATCCTAGCGGGCCTTTCTCCTACGAGCAGTACTTC; CDR3: CASSLDPSGPFSYEQYF; J: TRBJ2-7; V: TRBV7-9; D: TRBD2; size: .
DNA: TGTGCCAGCAGCTTAGAGACAGGGGCCGGAATGAACACTGAAGCTTTCTTT; CDR3: CASSLETGAGMNTEAFF; J: TRBJ1-1; V: TRBV7-8; D: TRBD1; size: .
DNA: TGTGCCAGCAGCTTAGTTCCAGGGGGTGAAGCTTTCTTT; CDR3: CASSLVPGGEAFF; J: TRBJ1-1; V: TRBV11-3; D: TRBD1; size: .
DNA: TGTGCCATCAGTGAGTCAAGGGGCAGAACCCTGGGATTAGCCAAAAACATTCAGTACTTC; CDR3: CAISESRGRTLGLAKNIQYF; J: TRBJ2-4; V: TRBV10-3; D: .; size: .
DNA: TGTGCCAGCAGTCCCCCTCCCCGGGTTGAGCAGTTCTTC; CDR3: CASSPPPRVEQFF; J: TRBJ2-1; V: TRBV27; D: .; size: .
DNA: TGTGCCAGCAGCTTCGCTAGCGAAGAGACCCAGTACTTC; CDR3: CASSFASEETQYF; J: TRBJ2-5; V: TRBV5-8; D: .; size: .
DNA: TGTGCCAGCAGCTTAGTCGGACTAGCGGGAGTATATGGAGAGACCCAGTACTTC; CDR3: CASSLVGLAGVYGETQYF; J: TRBJ2-5; V: TRBV7-9; D: TRBD2; size: .
DNA: TGTGCCTGGAGTGTACTAGCAGTTACCGGGGAGCTGTTTTTT; CDR3: CAWSVLAVTGELFF; J: TRBJ2-2; V: TRBV30; D: .; size: .
DNA: TGCGCCAGCAGCCAAGATCTGAGCGGGTTCACCTACGAGCAGTACTTC; CDR3: CASSQDLSGFTYEQYF; J: TRBJ2-7; V: TRBV4-1; D: .; size: .